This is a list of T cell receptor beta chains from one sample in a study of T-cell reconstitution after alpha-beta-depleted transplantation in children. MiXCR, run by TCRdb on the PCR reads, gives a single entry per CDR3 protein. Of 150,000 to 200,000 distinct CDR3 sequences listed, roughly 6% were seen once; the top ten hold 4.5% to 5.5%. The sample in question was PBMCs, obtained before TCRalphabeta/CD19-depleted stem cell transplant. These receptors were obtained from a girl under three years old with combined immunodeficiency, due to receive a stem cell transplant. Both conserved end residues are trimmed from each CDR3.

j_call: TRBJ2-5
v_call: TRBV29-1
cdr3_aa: SGSGSGSQYQETQY

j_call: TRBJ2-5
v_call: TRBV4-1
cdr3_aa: ASRRGLTEETQY

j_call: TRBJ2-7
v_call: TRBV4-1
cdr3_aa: ASSQAHLTSGASYEQY

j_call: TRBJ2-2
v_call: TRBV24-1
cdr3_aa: ATSDLQAIGELF

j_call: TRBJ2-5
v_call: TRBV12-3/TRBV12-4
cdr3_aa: ASSFGIGGGATY

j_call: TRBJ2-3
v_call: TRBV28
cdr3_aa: ASSFFLAGGPSSSDTQY

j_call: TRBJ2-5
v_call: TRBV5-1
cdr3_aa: ASSLGDRGPGIETQY

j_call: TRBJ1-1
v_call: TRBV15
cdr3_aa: ATWYGGSTEAF

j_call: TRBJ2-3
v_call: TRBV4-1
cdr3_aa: ASRYWDISDTQY

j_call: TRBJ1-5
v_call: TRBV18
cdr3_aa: ASSPTEGQPQH